This T cell receptor (beta chain) derives from a study of cytomegalovirus exposure and HLA in healthy donors. Overall study results and limits: Follow-up analysis seemed to connect common viral pathogens with several of the most significant clusters identified. The authors excluded some V segments, including TRBV6-2 and TRBV6-3, as indistinguishable.

PCR involved 60 Vbeta and 13 Jbeta primers. Only in-frame clones appear in the TCRdb table, and some are missing; sequencing was by immunoSEQ multiplex PCR. The data show 110,000 to 150,000 clones, about 84% seen once. As for this clone: Its antigen remains unidentified.

This CDR3 has 13 amino acids. Germline V gene data show CDR1 as SQVTM and CDR2 as ANQGSEA. J lost 7 bases, V lost 0 bases, and 0 bases had no gene match. This TCR came from a male donor in good health and CMV-seronegative. The rearrangement uses TRBV29-1 and TRBJ2-1, with 10 bases fitting TRBD2. The sample consisted of PBMCs. In nucleotides, the CDR3 is TGCAGCGTTGAAGAGACTAGCGGGAATGAGCAGTTCTTC. This encodes CSVEETSGNEQFF.